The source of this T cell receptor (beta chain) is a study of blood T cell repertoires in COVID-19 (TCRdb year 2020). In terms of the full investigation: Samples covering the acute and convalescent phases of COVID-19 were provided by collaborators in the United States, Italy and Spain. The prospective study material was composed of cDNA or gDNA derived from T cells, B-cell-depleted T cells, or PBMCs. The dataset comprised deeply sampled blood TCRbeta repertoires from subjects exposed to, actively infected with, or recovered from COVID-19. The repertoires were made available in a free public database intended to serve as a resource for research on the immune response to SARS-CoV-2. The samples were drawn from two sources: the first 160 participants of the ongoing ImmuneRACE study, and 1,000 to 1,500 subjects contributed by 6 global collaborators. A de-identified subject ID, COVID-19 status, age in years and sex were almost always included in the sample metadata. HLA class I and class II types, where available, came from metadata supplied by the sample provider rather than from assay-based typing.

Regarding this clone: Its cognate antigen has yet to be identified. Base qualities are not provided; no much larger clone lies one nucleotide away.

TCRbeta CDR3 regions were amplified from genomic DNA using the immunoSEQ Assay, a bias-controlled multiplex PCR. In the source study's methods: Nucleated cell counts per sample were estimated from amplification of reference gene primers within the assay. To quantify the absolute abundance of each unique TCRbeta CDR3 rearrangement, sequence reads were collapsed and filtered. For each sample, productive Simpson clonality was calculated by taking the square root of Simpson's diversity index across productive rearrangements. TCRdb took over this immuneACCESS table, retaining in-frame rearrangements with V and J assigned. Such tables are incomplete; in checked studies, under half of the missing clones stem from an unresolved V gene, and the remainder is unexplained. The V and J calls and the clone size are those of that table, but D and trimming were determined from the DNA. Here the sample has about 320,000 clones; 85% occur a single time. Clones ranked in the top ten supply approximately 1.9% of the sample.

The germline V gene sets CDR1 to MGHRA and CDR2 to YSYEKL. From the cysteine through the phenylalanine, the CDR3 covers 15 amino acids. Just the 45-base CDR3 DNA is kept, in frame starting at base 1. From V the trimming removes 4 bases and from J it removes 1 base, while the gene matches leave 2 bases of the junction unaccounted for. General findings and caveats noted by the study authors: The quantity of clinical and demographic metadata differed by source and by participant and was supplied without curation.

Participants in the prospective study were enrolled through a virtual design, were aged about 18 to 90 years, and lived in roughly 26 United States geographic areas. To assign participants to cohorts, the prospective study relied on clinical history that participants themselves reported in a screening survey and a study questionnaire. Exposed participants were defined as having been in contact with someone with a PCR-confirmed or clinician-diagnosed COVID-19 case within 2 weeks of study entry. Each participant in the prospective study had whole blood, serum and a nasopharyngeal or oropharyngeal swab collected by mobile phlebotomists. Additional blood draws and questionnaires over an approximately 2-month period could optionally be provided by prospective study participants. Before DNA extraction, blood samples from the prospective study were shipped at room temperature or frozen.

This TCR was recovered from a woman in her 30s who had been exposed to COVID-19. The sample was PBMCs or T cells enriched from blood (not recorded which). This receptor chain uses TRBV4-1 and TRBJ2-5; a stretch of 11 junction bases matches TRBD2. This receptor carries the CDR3 CASSLGLAGQETQYF. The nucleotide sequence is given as TGCGCCAGCAGCCTTGGACTAGCGGGCCAAGAGACCCAGTACTTC.